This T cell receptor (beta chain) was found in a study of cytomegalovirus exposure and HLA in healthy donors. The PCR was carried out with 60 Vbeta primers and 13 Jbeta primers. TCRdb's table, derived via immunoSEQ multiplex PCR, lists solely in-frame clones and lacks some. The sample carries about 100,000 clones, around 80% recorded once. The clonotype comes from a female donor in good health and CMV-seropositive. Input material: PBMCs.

The CDR3 nucleotides are TGTGCCAGCAGGGTACTAGCGGGGGGGCAAGATACGCAGTATTTT. Its translation: CASRVLAGGQDTQYF. V gene TRBV2 combines with J gene TRBJ2-3, with 13 bases lining up with TRBD2. Germline CDR1 is SNHLY and CDR2 is FYNNEI. J gave up 5 bases and V 6 bases, and 5 bases lay outside the gene matches. The CDR3 contains 15 residues.